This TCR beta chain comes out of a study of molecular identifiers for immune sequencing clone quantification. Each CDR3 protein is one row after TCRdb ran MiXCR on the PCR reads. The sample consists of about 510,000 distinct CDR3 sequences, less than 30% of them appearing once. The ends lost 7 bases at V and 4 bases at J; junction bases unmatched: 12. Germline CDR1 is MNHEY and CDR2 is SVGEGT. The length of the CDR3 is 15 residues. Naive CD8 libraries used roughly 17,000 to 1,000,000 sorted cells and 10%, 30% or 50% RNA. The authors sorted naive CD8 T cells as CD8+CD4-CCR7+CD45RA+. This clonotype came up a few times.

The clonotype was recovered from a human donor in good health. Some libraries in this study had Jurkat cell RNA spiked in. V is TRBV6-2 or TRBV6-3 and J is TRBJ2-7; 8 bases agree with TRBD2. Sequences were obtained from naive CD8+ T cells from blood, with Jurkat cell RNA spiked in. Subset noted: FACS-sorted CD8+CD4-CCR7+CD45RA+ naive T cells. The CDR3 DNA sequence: TGTGCCAGCACCGATACTAGCGGAGTGTTGTACGAGCAGTACTTC. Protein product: CASTDTSGVLYEQYF.